This is a list of T cell receptor beta chains from one sample in a study of cytomegalovirus exposure and HLA in healthy donors. TCRdb's copy holds only in-frame clones and misses some; the assay was immunoSEQ multiplex PCR. The repertoire holds about 360,000 clones, with roughly 90% as singletons. Sequenced: PBMCs. The source of these receptors is a woman under 30 in good health and CMV-seronegative. CDR3s include the opening cysteine and the closing phenylalanine or tryptophan. The D gene is left open where the match is weak. The size entry is marked missing in some rows and otherwise reads once, few, many or a size class.

v_call	j_call	d_call	clone_size	cdr3_aa	cdr3_nt
TRBV27	TRBJ2-1	TRBD1	.	CASSLWAGTGKLRNEQFF	TGTGCCAGCAGTTTATGGGCCGGGACAGGTAAATTAAGGAATGAGCAGTTCTTC
TRBV19	TRBJ2-3	TRBD2	.	CASSTQLTSGTTDTQYF	TGTGCCAGTAGTACCCAGCTGACTAGCGGTACGACAGATACGCAGTATTTT
TRBV30	TRBJ2-2	.	.	CAWSTSRNTGELFF	TGTGCCTGGAGCACTAGCAGGAACACCGGGGAGCTGTTTTTT
TRBV27	TRBJ2-1	.	.	CASSPRGSASSYNEQFF	TGTGCCAGCAGTCCCCGGGGTAGCGCGAGCTCCTACAATGAGCAGTTCTTC
TRBV7-9	TRBJ1-2	.	.	CASSHPTDRGYTF	TGTGCCAGCAGCCACCCGACAGATAGAGGCTACACCTTC
TRBV2	TRBJ1-2	.	.	CASTRLGAYGYTF	TGTGCCAGCACCCGACTGGGGGCGTATGGCTACACCTTC
TRBV27	TRBJ2-6	.	.	CASSSTGSGANVLTF	TGTGCCAGCAGTTCCACAGGCTCTGGGGCCAACGTCCTGACTTTC
TRBV7-9	TRBJ2-5	.	.	CASSLRTAYQETQYF	TGTGCCAGCAGCTTAAGGACAGCGTACCAAGAGACCCAGTACTTC
TRBV5-1	TRBJ2-3	TRBD1	.	CASSSGPGQGARRTDTQYF	TGCGCCAGCAGCTCCGGGCCGGGACAGGGGGCGCGGAGGACAGATACGCAGTATTTT
TRBV10-3	TRBJ2-5	TRBD2	.	CAISETSGGIQTQYF	TGTGCCATCAGTGAGACTAGCGGGGGGATTCAGACCCAGTACTTC
TRBV6-6	TRBJ1-5	TRBD1	.	CASSYTGQGNQPQHF	TGTGCCAGCAGTTATACCGGACAGGGGAATCAGCCCCAGCATTTT
TRBV5-1	TRBJ1-1	.	once	CASSLAATALNTEAFF	TGCGCCAGCAGCTTGGCCGCGACAGCTTTGAACACTGAAGCTTTCTTT
TRBV19	TRBJ2-3	TRBD2	.	CASSGAGGTDTQYF	TGTGCCAGTAGTGGAGCGGGGGGGACAGATACGCAGTATTTT
TRBV18	TRBJ2-1	TRBD2	.	CASSPKGLAGDNEQFF	TGTGCCAGCTCACCAAAGGGACTAGCGGGAGACAATGAGCAGTTCTTC
TRBV29-1	TRBJ1-2	TRBD1	few	CSARTGSDGYGYTF	TGCAGCGCTCGGACAGGGTCAGACGGCTATGGCTACACCTTC
TRBV30	TRBJ2-1	TRBD2	.	CAWKVQRELQFF	TGTGCCTGGAAAGTACAGCGGGAGCTGCAGTTCTTC
TRBV30	TRBJ2-7	TRBD1	.	CAWSGQVYEQYF	TGTGCCTGGTCGGGACAGGTCTACGAGCAGTACTTC
TRBV12-5	TRBJ2-3	.	.	CASGLGTGDTQYF	TGTGCTAGTGGCCTTGGGACTGGCGATACGCAGTATTTT
TRBV27	TRBJ2-7	.	.	CASSFTGTYEQYF	TGTGCCAGCAGTTTCACAGGGACCTACGAGCAGTACTTC
TRBV5-1	TRBJ1-1	.	.	CASSLRRERGTEAFF	TGCGCCAGCAGCTTGCGCCGGGAACGAGGCACTGAAGCTTTCTTT
TRBV7-9	TRBJ1-2	TRBD1	.	CASSLDRGYGYTF	TGTGCCAGCAGCCTTGACAGGGGATACGGCTACACCTTC
TRBV11-1	TRBJ2-7	.	many	CASSSAGALYEQYF	TGTGCCAGCAGCTCCGCCGGAGCGCTTTACGAGCAGTACTTC
TRBV5-1	TRBJ2-7	.	.	CASSPMGPTSYEQYF	TGCGCCAGCAGCCCTATGGGGCCTACTTCCTACGAGCAGTACTTC
TRBV25-1	TRBJ2-5	.	.	CASISLETQYF	TGTGCCAGTATAAGCCTTGAGACCCAGTACTTC
TRBV9	TRBJ2-6	.	.	CASSSGSVKISGANVLTF	TGTGCCAGCAGCTCAGGGTCAGTGAAGATCTCTGGGGCCAACGTCCTGACTTTC
TRBV27	TRBJ1-1	TRBD1	once	CASSLYRDRGTEAFF	TGTGCCAGCAGCTTGTACCGGGACAGGGGAACTGAAGCTTTCTTT
TRBV2	TRBJ1-3	.	.	CASSEGQSGNTIYF	TGTGCCAGCAGTGAAGGACAGAGTGGAAACACCATATATTTT
TRBV27	TRBJ1-1	.	.	CASSSGAMREAFF	TGTGCCAGCAGTTCAGGGGCCATGCGTGAAGCTTTCTTT
TRBV5-4	TRBJ2-7	TRBD1	.	CASRRDRSYEQYF	TGTGCCAGCAGGAGGGACAGGAGCTACGAGCAGTACTTC
TRBV5-6	TRBJ1-1	.	.	CASSLREPPRGEAFF	TGTGCCAGCAGCTTGAGAGAGCCCCCACGGGGTGAAGCTTTCTTT
TRBV7-9	TRBJ2-1	.	.	CASSHGGMGRNEQFF	TGTGCCAGCAGCCATGGGGGGATGGGTCGCAATGAGCAGTTCTTC
TRBV5-3	TRBJ2-1	TRBD1	.	CARSRTGTEQFF	TGTGCCAGAAGCCGGACAGGGACTGAGCAGTTCTTC
TRBV27	TRBJ2-3	TRBD1	.	CASSLRTGGTDTQYF	TGTGCCAGCAGCCTACGGACAGGGGGCACAGATACGCAGTATTTT
TRBV7-2	TRBJ2-3	TRBD1	.	CASSFRGIDTQYF	TGTGCCAGCAGCTTCAGGGGGATAGATACGCAGTATTTT
TRBV5-6	TRBJ2-7	TRBD1	.	CASSLGRGQGYEQYF	TGTGCCAGCAGCTTGGGGAGGGGACAGGGCTACGAGCAGTACTTC
TRBV21-1	TRBJ2-5	.	once	CASRHGGRGETQYF	TGTGCCAGCAGGCATGGCGGGAGGGGTGAGACCCAGTACTTC
TRBV7-9	TRBJ2-7	.	.	CASSPRRDEQYF	TGTGCCAGCAGCCCCCGGAGGGACGAGCAGTACTTC
TRBV5-4	TRBJ1-1	TRBD1	.	CASSLLTGGEAFF	TGTGCCAGCAGCTTGTTGACAGGGGGTGAAGCTTTCTTT
TRBV13	TRBJ2-2	TRBD2	.	CASSFLPAGVANTGELFF	TGTGCCAGCAGCTTCTTGCCAGCGGGAGTCGCGAACACCGGGGAGCTGTTTTTT
TRBV5-1	TRBJ2-2	TRBD2	.	CASSFQTSGRGGELFF	TGCGCCAGCAGCTTTCAGACTAGCGGGAGAGGCGGGGAGCTGTTTTTT
TRBV6-5	TRBJ2-1	TRBD1	.	CASSLGQGVNEQFF	TGTGCCAGCAGTCTAGGACAGGGGGTCAATGAGCAGTTCTTC
TRBV7-9	TRBJ2-7	TRBD1	once	CASSPTGYEQYF	TGTGCCAGCAGCCCGACAGGGTACGAGCAGTACTTC
TRBV5-4	TRBJ1-2	.	.	CASSPRGGANYGYTF	TGTGCCAGCTCCCCACGGGGAGGAGCTAACTATGGCTACACCTTC
TRBV28	TRBJ2-7	TRBD2	.	CASSFPGGFSYEQYF	TGTGCCAGCAGTTTTCCGGGAGGGTTCTCTTACGAGCAGTACTTC
TRBV28	TRBJ2-1	.	once	CASSSTGSSYNEQFF	TGTGCCAGCAGCAGTACAGGGTCCTCCTACAATGAGCAGTTCTTC
TRBV4-1	TRBJ1-2	TRBD1	.	CASSQDFVGTGTGYGYTF	TGCGCCAGCAGCCAAGATTTCGTCGGGACAGGGACTGGCTATGGCTACACCTTC